Each of the 26 T cell receptor beta chains below was sequenced from the same sample in a study of blood T cell repertoires in COVID-19. Sequencing was performed with immunoSEQ multiplex PCR; in TCRdb, only in-frame clones are kept and a portion is missing. The table shows 150,000 to 200,000 clones, with approximately 80% occurring only once. Input material: PBMCs or T cells enriched from blood (not recorded which). The receptors stem from a man in his sixties or seventies who had been exposed to COVID-19.

The V call is TRBV7-6, the J call TRBJ2-7, with 11 bases that match TRBD1. The length of the CDR3 is 14 residues. CDR1 is SGHVS and CDR2 is FNYEAQ in the germline V gene. V trimming: 1 base; J trimming: 6 bases; junction bases outside the gene matches: 2. The chain's CDR3 is CASSLGTGGGEQYF. The CDR3 bases are TGTGCCAGCAGCTTAGGGACAGGGGGCGGCGAGCAGTACTTC. Together with reference TRBV7-6 and TRBJ2-7, the CDR3 gives the full variable domain: GAGVSQSPRYKVTKRGQDVALRCDPISGHVSLYWYRQALGQGPEFLTYFNYEAQQDKSGLPNDRFSAERPEGSISTLTIQRTEQRDSAMYRCASSLGTGGGEQYFGPGTRLTVT.

Only a few counts were recorded for this clone. This chain connects TRBV2 to TRBJ1-1; no firm D call. From germline, CDR1 is SNHLY and CDR2 FYNNEI. The CDR3 contains 15 residues. The V end lost 1 base, the J end lost 0 bases, and 9 bases lay between the germline ends. The CDR3 sequence is CASSEGMGVNTEAFF. CDR3 bases: TGTGCCAGCAGTGAAGGGATGGGAGTGAACACTGAAGCTTTCTTT.

The chain carries TRBV4-2 and TRBJ1-6; D is unresolved. Germline V gene sequence: CDR1 LGHNA, CDR2 YNFKEQ. The CDR3 runs 16 residues. The V end was cut by 3 bases, the J end by 9 bases, with 18 bases between. As DNA, the CDR3 is TGTGCCAGCAGCCATCCCTTCGGAGATTCAAGTTCACCCCTCCACTTT. This encodes CASSHPFGDSSSPLHF.

V and J are TRBV12-3 or TRBV12-4 and TRBJ1-2; TRBD1 is a possible D gene (5 bases). V lost 8 bases, J lost 4 bases, and 14 bases lay in between. The CDR3 is 13 residues long. The CDR3 is CASSLLGGYGYTF. The CDR3 DNA sequence: TGTGCCAGCTCCCTCTTGGGGGGCTATGGCTACACCTTC.

The genes are TRBV27 and TRBJ2-7; 9 bases are a match to TRBD1. Germline CDR1 and CDR2: MNHEY and SMNVEV (reference sequence). There are 14 residues in the CDR3. Trimming cost V 6 bases and J 2 bases; bases outside gene matches: 5. The CDR3 sequence: CASRVDRGAYEQYF. The CDR3 nucleotides are TGTGCCAGCAGAGTGGACAGGGGCGCCTACGAGCAGTACTTC.

This chain links TRBV3-1 (or the pseudogene TRBV3-2) with TRBJ1-4; TRBD1 aligns across 10 bases. The CDR3 extends over 19 amino acids. The ends lost 4 bases at V and 0 bases at J; junction bases unmatched: 11. Germline V gives CDR1 LGHDT, CDR2 YNNKEL (reference sequence). This CDR3 reads CASSPDRGLPQPTNEKLFF. CDR3 in DNA: TGTGCCAGCAGCCCCGACAGGGGGCTACCCCAACCAACTAATGAAAAACTGTTTTTT.

V gene TRBV18 combines with J gene TRBJ1-4; 9 bases are a match to TRBD1. J lost 8 bases, V lost 5 bases, and 3 bases had no gene match. The CDR3 runs to 13 residues. Germline V gives CDR1 KGHSH, CDR2 LQKENI. The DNA of the CDR3 is TGTGCCAGCTCAGAGGACAGGGGAGAAAAACTGTTTTTT. This encodes CASSEDRGEKLFF.

The CDR3 nucleotides read TGCGCCAGCAGCCAAGTTGAGACAGGGGGCGAAGGCTACACCTTC. It is translated as CASSQVETGGEGYTF. This rearrangement joins TRBV4-3 to TRBJ1-2; TRBD1 aligns across 10 bases. Losses at the gene ends were 1 base for V and 8 bases for J; bases not matched to a gene: 7. The CDR3 is 15 residues long. CDR1 is LGHNA, CDR2 YSLEER, per germline.

V is TRBV12-3 or TRBV12-4 and J is TRBJ2-5; 7 positions match TRBD2. Trimming cost V 6 bases and J 5 bases; bases outside gene matches: 6. The CDR3 extends over 13 amino acids. CDR3 bases: TGTGCCAGCAGACAAATGGGGGGGGAGACCCAGTACTTC. It is translated as CASRQMGGETQYF.

The J gene is TRBJ1-1, the V gene TRBV28, with D possibly being TRBD1 (6 bases). V was cut by 6 bases and J by 5 bases, with 16 bases left in between. CDR1 is MDHEN and CDR2 is SYDVKM in the germline V gene. This CDR3 contains 14 residues. The CDR3, as DNA: TGTGCCAGCAGCAAGCCCCCGGGACAAACTGAAGCTTTCTTT. Its translation: CASSKPPGQTEAFF.

The rearrangement links TRBV6-2 or TRBV6-3 to TRBJ2-1; 9 bases are shared with TRBD2. The CDR3 consists of 15 residues. Germline lookup yields CDR1 MNHEY and CDR2 SVGEGT. V dropped 3 bases and J dropped 4; count of bases not matched to a gene: 4. CDR3 sequence reads: CASSYRTSAYNEQFF. CDR3 bases: TGTGCCAGCAGTTATAGGACTAGCGCTTACAATGAGCAGTTCTTC.

The CDR3 loop is CASSLWQGGRNTIYF. The CDR3 bases are TGTGCCAGCAGCTTGTGGCAGGGTGGGAGGAACACCATATATTTT. The chain links TRBV5-6 to TRBJ1-3, with D perhaps matching TRBD1 (5 bases). The length of the CDR3 is 15 residues. Germline values: CDR1 SGHDT, CDR2 YYEEEE. V shed 1 base and J shed 7 bases, with 15 bases lying between them.

This chain connects TRBV7-2 to TRBJ2-1, with 13 positions matching TRBD2. The germline V gene has CDR1 SGHTA and CDR2 FQGNSA. With 5 bases clipped from V and 9 bases from J, the junction kept 7 bases outside the gene matches. CDR3 length: 15 amino acids. CDR3 loop: CASSPRTSGRVEQFF. The CDR3 bases are TGTGCCAGCAGCCCCCGGACTAGCGGGAGAGTTGAGCAGTTCTTC.

This clone was observed many times. The identical CDR3 is also encoded by other nucleotide sequences in the sample. This chain uses TRBV5-1 with TRBJ1-1; D possibly corresponds to TRBD1 (5 bases). Germline V CDR1 and CDR2: SGHRS, YFSETQ. The CDR3 has 13 amino acids. Trimming cost V 3 bases and J 5 bases, with 11 bases left between them. In DNA, the CDR3 is TGCGCCAGCAGCTCGGGGGTTGGAACTGAAGCTTTCTTT. Translating it yields CASSSGVGTEAFF.

This chain links TRBV5-1 with TRBJ1-5; tentatively, D is TRBD1 (6 bases). This CDR3 spans 15 amino acids. Trimming shortened V by 0 bases and J by 4 bases, and 11 bases separated the two germline ends. CDR1 and CDR2 (germline): SGHRS, YFSETQ. CDR3 sequence (DNA): TGCGCCAGCAGCTTGGTGCCAGGGGCAAATCAGCCCCAGCATTTT. Translation: CASSLVPGANQPQHF.

V is TRBV19 and J is TRBJ2-1; 13 bases agree with TRBD2. Trimming at V came to 6 bases and at J to 7 bases, leaving 6 bases not matched to a gene. The CDR3 extends over 15 amino acids. Germline V gene sequence: CDR1 LNHDA, CDR2 SQIVND (reference sequence). CDR3 protein: CASSPGTSGKNEQFF. In nucleotides, the CDR3 is TGTGCCAGTAGCCCCGGGACTAGCGGGAAGAATGAGCAGTTCTTC.

This clone was found a few times. The chain couples TRBV4-1 to TRBJ2-5, with TRBD2 matching over 7 bases. J was trimmed by 5 bases and V by 0 bases; bases with no gene match: 12. CDR1 MGHRA and CDR2 YSYEKL come from the germline V gene. The CDR3 is 17 amino acids. CDR3 sequence reads: CASSQDEGGRRYETQYF. The CDR3, as DNA: TGCGCCAGCAGCCAAGATGAGGGCGGGAGAAGGTATGAGACCCAGTACTTC.

This clone has just one count. The chain combines TRBV5-4 with TRBJ1-5; tentative D call: TRBD1 (5 bases). V shed 2 bases and J shed 4 bases, with 10 bases lying between them. CDR3 length: 14 residues. Germline CDR1 and CDR2: SGHNT and YYREEE (reference sequence). CDR3 nucleotides: TGTGCCAGCAGCTTCTGGGGGGGGAATCAGCCCCAGCATTTT. Translation gives CASSFWGGNQPQHF.

In its sample, this clone was seen many times. Distinct nucleotide sequences in the sample also encode this CDR3. The chain is built from TRBV5-1 and TRBJ1-4, with a possible D match to TRBD1 (5 bases). The CDR3 runs 13 residues. The germline V gene encodes CDR1 SGHRS and CDR2 YFSETQ. Deletions cut 1 base from V and 7 bases from J, with 8 bases between. DNA for the CDR3: TGCGCCAGCAGCTTGCAGGGCGGTGAAAAACTGTTTTTT. Protein sequence: CASSLQGGEKLFF.

The chain has TRBV5-8 and TRBJ1-3; TRBD1 might be the D (5 bases). CDR3 length: 16 amino acids. Per the germline V gene, CDR1 is SGHTS and CDR2 is YDEGEE. V lost 1 base and J 4 bases, leaving 15 bases between the germline ends. The CDR3 region is CASSLFGASTGNTIYF. Written as DNA, the CDR3 is TGTGCCAGCAGCTTGTTTGGGGCCTCAACGGGAAACACCATATATTTT.

This clone has a handful of counts. The chain joins TRBV7-9 to TRBJ2-7; D uncertain. V dropped 1 base and J dropped 6 bases, with 7 bases sitting between them. This CDR3 is built from 12 residues. Germline CDR1 and CDR2: SEHNR and FQNEAQ (reference sequence). The chain's CDR3 is CASSLGSGEQYF. The CDR3 coding sequence is TGTGCCAGCAGCTTAGGGAGTGGCGAGCAGTACTTC.

The V and J genes are TRBV24-1 and TRBJ2-5; possible D gene TRBD1, 6 bases. The germline V gene encodes CDR1 KGHDR and CDR2 SFDVKD. This CDR3 has 15 residues. V shed 3 bases and J shed 4 bases, with 14 bases lying between them. The CDR3 nucleotides are TGTGCCACCAGTGATCAACAGGGACGGGGAGAGACCCAGTACTTC. This translates into CATSDQQGRGETQYF.

A single count supports this clone. J is TRBJ2-7 and V is TRBV16; 8 bases align to TRBD1. The ends lost 0 bases at V and 4 bases at J; junction bases unmatched: 5. Germline CDR1 is KGHSY and CDR2 is FQNENV. This CDR3 has 15 residues. The CDR3 nucleotides read TGTGCCAGCAGCCAATCGGGCAGGGGGCTGTACGAGCAGTACTTC. Encoded protein: CASSQSGRGLYEQYF.

The J gene is TRBJ2-5, the V gene TRBV13, with 9 bases fitting TRBD2. The CDR3 consists of 13 residues. Germline values: CDR1 PRHDT, CDR2 FYEKMQ (reference sequence). Unmatched junction bases numbered 2, after V lost 3 bases and J lost 6 bases. In DNA, the CDR3 is TGTGCCAGCAGCTTTAGCGGGAGCAAGACCCAGTACTTC. Translated, it gives CASSFSGSKTQYF.

The rearrangement links TRBV11-3 to TRBJ1-5; a possible D gene is TRBD1 (5 bases). Trimming took 3 bases from V and 7 from J, leaving 25 bases between them. CDR3 length: 18 residues. Germline V gene data show CDR1 as SGHNT and CDR2 as YENEEA. The CDR3 region is CASSFEIILRQRLQPQHF. In nucleotides, the CDR3 is TGTGCCAGCAGCTTCGAGATAATTCTTCGACAGAGATTGCAGCCCCAGCATTTT.

In this sample, this clone turned up once. The chain joins TRBV18 to TRBJ1-1; no firm D call. From germline, CDR1 is KGHSH and CDR2 LQKENI. V was cut by 6 bases and J by 8 bases, with 13 bases left in between. CDR3 size: 12 residues. For the CDR3, the DNA is TGTGCCAGCTCTCCCGGGATAGGAGAAGCTTTCTTT. Encoded protein: CASSPGIGEAFF.